This TCR beta chain originates from a study of OX40 agonist ivuxolimab in advanced cancers. To note about this clone: This same CDR3 is encoded by further DNA sequences in the sample.

The CDR3 totals 13 residues. CDR1 SGHRS and CDR2 YFSETQ come from the germline V gene. The V and J ends lost 0 bases and 1 base respectively, with 3 bases between them. The data were produced by immunoSEQ multiplex PCR, yet TCRdb's version contains in-frame clones alone and is incomplete. The sample lists 68,000 or so clones; around 93% were seen once. This sample comprised CD4+ or CD8+ T cells sorted from blood, obtained in a trial of the OX40 agonist ivuxolimab. The receptor's source is an adult with an advanced solid tumor such as melanoma, head and neck, liver or kidney cancer. V usage is TRBV5-1 and J usage is TRBJ2-3, with no clear D. CDR3 coding DNA: TGCGCCAGCAGCTTGGTTGGCACAGATACGCAGTATTTT. Its translation: CASSLVGTDTQYF.